This T cell receptor beta chain came from a study of blood T cell repertoires in COVID-19. Trimming took 3 bases from V and 4 from J; bases not matched to a gene: 7. Germline V gene sequence: CDR1 SGHAT, CDR2 FQNNGV. The CDR3 contains 15 residues. Clones were sequenced by immunoSEQ multiplex PCR, and TCRdb holds only the in-frame ones, with some missing. The sample carries about 260,000 clones, about 91% recorded once. The source material was peripheral blood. This clonotype was obtained from a person aged 18 to 35 with COVID-19, enrolled during active disease. The genes are TRBV11-2 and TRBJ2-7, with 9 bases fitting TRBD1. The CDR3 sequence: CASSFTGGDGYEQYF. Here the CDR3 DNA reads TGTGCCAGCAGCTTTACAGGGGGCGACGGGTACGAGCAGTACTTC.